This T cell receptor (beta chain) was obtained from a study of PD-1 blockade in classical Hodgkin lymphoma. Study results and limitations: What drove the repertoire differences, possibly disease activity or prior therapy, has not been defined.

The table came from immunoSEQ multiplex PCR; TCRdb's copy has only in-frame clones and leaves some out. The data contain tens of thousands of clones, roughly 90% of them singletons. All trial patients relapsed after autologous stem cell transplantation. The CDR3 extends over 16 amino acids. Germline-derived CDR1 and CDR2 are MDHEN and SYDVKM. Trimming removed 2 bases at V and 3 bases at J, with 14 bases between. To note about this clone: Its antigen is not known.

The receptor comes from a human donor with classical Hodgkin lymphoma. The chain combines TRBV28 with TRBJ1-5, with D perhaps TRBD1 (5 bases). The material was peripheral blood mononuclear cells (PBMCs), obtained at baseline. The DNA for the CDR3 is TGTGCCAGCAGTTTAAGAGGCCAGGGTGACAATCAGCCCCAGCATTTT. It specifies CASSLRGQGDNQPQHF. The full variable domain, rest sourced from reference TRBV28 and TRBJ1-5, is DVKVTQSSRYLVKRTGEKVFLECVQDMDHENMFWYRQDPGLGLRLIYFSYDVKMKEKGDIPEGYSVSREKKERFSLILESASTNQTSMYLCASSLRGQGDNQPQHFGDGTRLSIL.